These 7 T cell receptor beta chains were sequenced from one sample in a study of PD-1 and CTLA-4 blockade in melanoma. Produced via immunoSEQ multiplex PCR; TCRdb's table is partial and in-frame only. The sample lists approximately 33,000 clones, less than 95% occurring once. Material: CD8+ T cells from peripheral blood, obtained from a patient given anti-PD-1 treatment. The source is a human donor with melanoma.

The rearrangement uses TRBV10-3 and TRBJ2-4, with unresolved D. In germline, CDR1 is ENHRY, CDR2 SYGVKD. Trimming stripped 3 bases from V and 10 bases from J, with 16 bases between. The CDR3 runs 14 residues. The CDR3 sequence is CAISDETDIKIQYF. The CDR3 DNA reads TGTGCCATCAGTGACGAAACAGACATTAAGATTCAGTACTTC.

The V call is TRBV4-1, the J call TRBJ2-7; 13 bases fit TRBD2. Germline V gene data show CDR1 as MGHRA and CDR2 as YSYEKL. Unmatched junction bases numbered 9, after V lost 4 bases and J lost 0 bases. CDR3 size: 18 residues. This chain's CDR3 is CASSRGTSGVGLSYEQYF. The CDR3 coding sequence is TGCGCCAGCAGCCGCGGGACTAGCGGGGTGGGCCTCTCCTACGAGCAGTACTTC.

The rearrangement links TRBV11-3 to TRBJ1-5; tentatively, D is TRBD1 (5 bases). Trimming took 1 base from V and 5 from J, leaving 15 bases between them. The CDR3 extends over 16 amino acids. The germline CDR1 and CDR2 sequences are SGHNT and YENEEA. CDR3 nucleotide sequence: TGTGCCAGCAGCTTAGTATCTCAGGGCCCCCATCAGCCCCAGCATTTT. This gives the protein CASSLVSQGPHQPQHF.

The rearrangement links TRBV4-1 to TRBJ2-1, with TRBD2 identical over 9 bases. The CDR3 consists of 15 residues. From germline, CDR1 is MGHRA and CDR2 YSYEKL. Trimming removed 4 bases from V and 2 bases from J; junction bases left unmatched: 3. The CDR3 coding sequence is TGCGCCAGCAGCCCCCTAGCGGGGACCTACAATGAGCAGTTCTTC. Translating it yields CASSPLAGTYNEQFF.

Here the CDR3 DNA reads TGTGCCAGCAGCTTAGGCACAGGGTGGAATGAAAAACTGTTTTTT. The encoded protein is CASSLGTGWNEKLFF. This chain joins TRBV7-2 and TRBJ1-4, with D possibly matching TRBD1 (6 bases). Germline assignment: CDR1 SGHTA and CDR2 FQGNSA. CDR3 length equals 15 residues. Trimming took 1 base from V and 5 from J, leaving 11 bases between them.

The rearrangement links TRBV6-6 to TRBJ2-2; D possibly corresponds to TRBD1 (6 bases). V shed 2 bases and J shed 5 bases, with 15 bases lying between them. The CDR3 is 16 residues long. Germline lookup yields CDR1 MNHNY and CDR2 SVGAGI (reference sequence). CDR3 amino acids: CASSYGDTLRTGELFF. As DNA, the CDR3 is TGTGCCAGCAGTTACGGGGACACCCTGAGAACCGGGGAGCTGTTTTTT.

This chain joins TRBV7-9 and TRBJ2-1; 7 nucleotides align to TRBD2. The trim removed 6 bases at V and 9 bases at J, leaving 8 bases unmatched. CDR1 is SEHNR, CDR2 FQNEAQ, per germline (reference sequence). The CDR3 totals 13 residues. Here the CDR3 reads CASSSRGVGEQFF. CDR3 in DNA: TGTGCCAGCAGTTCCCGGGGGGTAGGTGAGCAGTTCTTC.